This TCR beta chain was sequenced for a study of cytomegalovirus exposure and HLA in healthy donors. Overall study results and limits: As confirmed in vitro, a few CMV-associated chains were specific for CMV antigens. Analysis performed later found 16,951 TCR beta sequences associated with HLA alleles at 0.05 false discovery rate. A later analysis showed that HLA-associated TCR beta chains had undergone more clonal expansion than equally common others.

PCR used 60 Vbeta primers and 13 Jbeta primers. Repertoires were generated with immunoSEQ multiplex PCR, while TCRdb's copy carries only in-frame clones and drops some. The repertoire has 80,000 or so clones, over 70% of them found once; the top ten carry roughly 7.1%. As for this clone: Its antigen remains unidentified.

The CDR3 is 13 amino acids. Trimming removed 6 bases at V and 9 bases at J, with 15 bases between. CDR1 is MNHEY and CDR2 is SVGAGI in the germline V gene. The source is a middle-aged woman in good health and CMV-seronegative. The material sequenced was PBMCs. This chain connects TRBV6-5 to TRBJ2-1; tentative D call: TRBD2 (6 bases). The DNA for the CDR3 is TGTGCCAGCAGAGGCGGGACGTCGCGTGAGCAGTTCTTC. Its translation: CASRGGTSREQFF.